Listed below are T cell receptor beta chains from one sample, sequenced in a study of blood T cell repertoires in COVID-19. Assay used: immunoSEQ multiplex PCR; TCRdb lists only in-frame clones, some missing. The repertoire consists of approximately 280,000 clones, with approximately 84% occurring once and the leading ten covering more than 1.1%. Sequencing was done on a sample of peripheral blood. These receptors all stem from a human donor with COVID-19, enrolled during active disease. The donor label of this sample is uncertain. The CDR3 runs from the conserved cysteine through the conserved F or W. The order of the fields is CDR3 protein, CDR3 DNA, V gene, J gene, D gene. A D gene is named only where the DNA matches it firmly.

CDR3aa: CASSGQTGPFGNEQFF; CDR3nt: TGTGCCAGCAGCGGACAGACAGGGCCTTTTGGCAATGAGCAGTTCTTC; v_gene: TRBV9; j_gene: TRBJ2-1; d_gene: TRBD1
CDR3aa: CASSFGSTDTQYF; CDR3nt: TGTGCCAGCAGTTTCGGGAGCACAGATACGCAGTATTTT; v_gene: TRBV12-3/TRBV12-4; j_gene: TRBJ2-3; d_gene: NA
CDR3aa: CASTKTSGASYEQYF; CDR3nt: TGTGCCAGTACTAAGACTAGCGGGGCCTCGTACGAGCAGTACTTC; v_gene: TRBV19; j_gene: TRBJ2-7; d_gene: TRBD2
CDR3aa: CASSSTLQGLETQYF; CDR3nt: TGTGCCAGCAGTAGTACCCTACAGGGGCTGGAGACCCAGTACTTC; v_gene: TRBV27; j_gene: TRBJ2-5; d_gene: TRBD1
CDR3aa: CASTSTSGSSYEQYF; CDR3nt: TGTGCCAGCACCTCAACTAGCGGGAGTTCCTACGAGCAGTACTTC; v_gene: TRBV6-6; j_gene: TRBJ2-7; d_gene: TRBD2
CDR3aa: CASSSLAGPNTGELFF; CDR3nt: TGTGCCAGCAGCAGTCTAGCGGGGCCGAACACCGGGGAGCTGTTTTTT; v_gene: TRBV6-4; j_gene: TRBJ2-2; d_gene: TRBD2
CDR3aa: CASSLQGQGADEQFF; CDR3nt: TGTGCCAGCAGCTTACAAGGACAGGGGGCCGATGAGCAGTTCTTC; v_gene: TRBV11-3; j_gene: TRBJ2-1; d_gene: TRBD1
CDR3aa: CASSVSGSWEETQYF; CDR3nt: TGTGCCAGCAGCGTCAGCGGTAGCTGGGAAGAGACCCAGTACTTC; v_gene: TRBV3-1/TRBV3-2; j_gene: TRBJ2-5; d_gene: NA
CDR3aa: CASGNGLAGGPGTQYF; CDR3nt: TGTGCCAGCGGAAATGGACTAGCGGGAGGGCCTGGGACCCAGTACTTC; v_gene: TRBV5-4; j_gene: TRBJ2-5; d_gene: TRBD2
CDR3aa: CASSIDRVSGTQYF; CDR3nt: TGTGCCAGTAGTATAGATCGGGTATCGGGGACCCAGTACTTC; v_gene: TRBV19; j_gene: TRBJ2-5; d_gene: NA
CDR3aa: CASSFRSSFYEQYF; CDR3nt: TGTGCCAGCAGTTTTCGGTCCTCCTTCTACGAGCAGTACTTC; v_gene: TRBV28; j_gene: TRBJ2-7; d_gene: NA
CDR3aa: CASSKEMRTGSSNTGELFF; CDR3nt: TGTGCCAGCAGCAAAGAGATGAGGACAGGGAGTTCGAACACCGGGGAGCTGTTTTTT; v_gene: TRBV21-1; j_gene: TRBJ2-2; d_gene: NA
CDR3aa: CASSVRVDTNTEAFF; CDR3nt: TGTGCCAGCAGCGTACGCGTCGATACGAACACTGAAGCTTTCTTT; v_gene: TRBV9; j_gene: TRBJ1-1; d_gene: NA